This T cell receptor beta chain is drawn from a study of T cell changes during pregnancy in multiple sclerosis. This CDR3 contains 16 residues. Trimming took off 7 bases at V and 1 base at J, with 19 bases between the two ends. Germline CDR1 and CDR2: SGDLS and YYNGEE. Only in-frame clones appear in the TCRdb table, and some are missing; sequencing was by immunoSEQ multiplex PCR. The table lists under 50,000 clones, under 95% of them singletons. The receptor's source is a female donor with multiple sclerosis, enrolled in a pregnancy study. The chain carries TRBV9 and TRBJ2-3, with D tentatively TRBD1 (7 bases). The sequencing used CD8+ T cells from peripheral blood mononuclear cells, collected in the second trimester of pregnancy. CDR3 DNA sequence: TGTGCCAGCTCACCAGGGGGGCGCCCTGGCACAGATACGCAGTATTTT. Translation gives CASSPGGRPGTDTQYF.